This TCR beta chain was profiled in a study of T cell repertoires in ileal Crohn's disease. Study summary: Patients had a median approximately 8-year disease duration, and less than 45% were active smokers.

Notes on this clone: What it binds is not known.

Overall study results and limits: Mucosal expansions were suggested to be mainly CD8 T cells. Clonal expansions were more frequent in active smokers than non-smokers at surgery.

Germline V CDR1 and CDR2: SGHNT, YYREEE (reference sequence). V shed 5 bases, J shed 5 bases, and the junction held 8 bases outside the gene matches. This CDR3 is built from 14 residues. The method was immunoSEQ multiplex PCR; TCRdb's version includes in-frame clones alone and lacks a portion of them. The sample includes some 30,000 clones, just under 80% of them seen just once. Input material: ileal tissue. The sequence came from an adult with Crohn's disease. The chain is built from TRBV5-4 and TRBJ2-7; 9 positions agree with TRBD1. The CDR3: CASSPGQGIDEQYF. In DNA, the CDR3 is TGTGCCAGCAGTCCCGGACAGGGGATCGACGAGCAGTACTTC.